The text below deals with one TCR beta chain. Its specificity is not known. The assay was immunoSEQ multiplex PCR, and TCRdb's table has in-frame clones only and misses some. Among around 63,000 clones listed, 70% to 90% were seen once. Thawed PBMCs were FACS-sorted into unstimulated CD4+CD25+CD127- regulatory T cells, CD4+CD25- non-regulatory cells, CD4 and CD8 cells. This specimen belongs to a study of Tregs in tolerant kidney transplant recipients. Study-level findings and limits: Donor-specific Treg expansion exceeded global Treg expansion in tolerant patients, suggesting antigen drive. This study did not directly address biological reproducibility.

The source material was Tregs from blood, sampled before the transplant. This clonotype was sampled from a human donor who received a combined kidney and bone marrow transplant.

Here the CDR3 reads CASSSQGQFGEKLFF. The CDR3 DNA is TGTGCCAGCAGCTCACAGGGGCAGTTCGGTGAAAAACTGTTTTTT. V gene TRBV5-5 combines with J gene TRBJ1-4; 7 bases match TRBD1. This CDR3 comprises 15 residues. Germline V gives CDR1 SGHKS, CDR2 YYEKEE (reference sequence). With 3 bases clipped from V and 7 bases from J, the junction kept 9 bases outside the gene matches.